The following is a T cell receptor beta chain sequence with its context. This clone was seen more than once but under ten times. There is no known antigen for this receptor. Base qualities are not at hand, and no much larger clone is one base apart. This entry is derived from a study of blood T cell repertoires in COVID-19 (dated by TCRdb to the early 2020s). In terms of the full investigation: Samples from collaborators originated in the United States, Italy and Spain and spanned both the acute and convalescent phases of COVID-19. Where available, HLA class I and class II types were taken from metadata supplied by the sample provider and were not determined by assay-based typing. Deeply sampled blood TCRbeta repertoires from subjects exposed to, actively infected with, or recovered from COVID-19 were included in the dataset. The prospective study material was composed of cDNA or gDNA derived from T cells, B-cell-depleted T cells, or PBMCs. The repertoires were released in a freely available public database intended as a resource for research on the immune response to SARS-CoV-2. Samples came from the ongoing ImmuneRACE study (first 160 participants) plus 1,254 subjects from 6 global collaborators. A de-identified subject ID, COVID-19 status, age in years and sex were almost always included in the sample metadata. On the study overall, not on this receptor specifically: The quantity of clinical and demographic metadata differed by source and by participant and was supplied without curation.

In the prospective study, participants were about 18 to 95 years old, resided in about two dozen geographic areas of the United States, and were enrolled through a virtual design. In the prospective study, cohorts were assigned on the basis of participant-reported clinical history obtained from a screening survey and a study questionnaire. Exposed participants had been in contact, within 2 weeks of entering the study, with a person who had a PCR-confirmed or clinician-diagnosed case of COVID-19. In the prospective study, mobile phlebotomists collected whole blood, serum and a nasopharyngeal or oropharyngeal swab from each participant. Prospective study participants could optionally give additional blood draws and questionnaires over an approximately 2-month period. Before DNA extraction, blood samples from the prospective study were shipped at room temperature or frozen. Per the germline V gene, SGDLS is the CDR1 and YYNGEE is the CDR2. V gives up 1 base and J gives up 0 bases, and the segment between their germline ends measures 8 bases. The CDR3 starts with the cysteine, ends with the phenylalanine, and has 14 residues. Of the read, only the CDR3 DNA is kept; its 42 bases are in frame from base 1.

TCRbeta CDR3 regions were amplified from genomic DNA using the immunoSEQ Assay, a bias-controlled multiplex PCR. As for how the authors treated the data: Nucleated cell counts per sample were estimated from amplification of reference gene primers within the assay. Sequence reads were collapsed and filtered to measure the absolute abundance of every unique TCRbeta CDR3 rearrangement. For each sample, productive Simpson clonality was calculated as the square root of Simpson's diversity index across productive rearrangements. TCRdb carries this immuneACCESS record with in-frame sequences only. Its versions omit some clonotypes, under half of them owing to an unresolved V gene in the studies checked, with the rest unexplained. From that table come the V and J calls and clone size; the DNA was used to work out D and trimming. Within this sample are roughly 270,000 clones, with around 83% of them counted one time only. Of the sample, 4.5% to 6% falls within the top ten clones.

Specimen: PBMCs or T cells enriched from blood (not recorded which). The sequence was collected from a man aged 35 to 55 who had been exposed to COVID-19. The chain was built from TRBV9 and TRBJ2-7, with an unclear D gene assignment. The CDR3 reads CASSVMSSSYEQYF. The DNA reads TGTGCCAGCAGCGTAATGTCGAGCTCCTACGAGCAGTACTTC.